A single sample gave rise to the 3 T cell receptor beta chains below, sequenced in a study of blood T cell repertoires in COVID-19. The method was immunoSEQ multiplex PCR; TCRdb's version includes in-frame clones alone and lacks a portion of them. The sample consists of about 98,000 clones, roughly 82% of them appearing once. The specimen was peripheral blood. These receptors all stem from a man in his 70s with active or convalescent COVID-19.

The sample holds a few counts of this clone. V gene TRBV11-3 combines with J gene TRBJ1-5; no clear D. CDR3 length equals 14 residues. From germline, CDR1 is SGHNT and CDR2 YENEEA. V shed 5 bases and J shed 3 bases, with 11 bases lying between them. The CDR3 spells CASSPGGINQPQHF. The CDR3 DNA reads as TGTGCCAGCAGCCCGGGAGGGATCAATCAGCCCCAGCATTTT.

In this sample, this clone turned up once. V and J are TRBV3-1 (or the pseudogene TRBV3-2) and TRBJ2-1, with TRBD1 identical over 7 bases. With 3 bases clipped from V and 5 bases from J, the junction kept 7 bases outside the gene matches. The CDR3 has 15 residues. Germline CDR1 and CDR2: LGHDT and YNNKEL (reference sequence). CDR3 in DNA: TGTGCCAGCAGCCACCGGGACAGAGGGAACAATGAGCAGTTCTTC. Residues: CASSHRDRGNNEQFF.

This chain joins TRBV4-2 and TRBJ2-7, with 11 bases fitting TRBD2. The CDR3 covers 14 residues. CDR1 LGHNA and CDR2 YNFKEQ come from the germline V gene. The ends lost 4 bases at V and 7 bases at J; junction bases unmatched: 6. The CDR3 DNA reads TGTGCCAGCAGCCCGACTAGCGGGGTTCAAGAGCAGTACTTC. Translation: CASSPTSGVQEQYF.